A selection of T cell receptor beta chains follows, all from one sample in a study of cytomegalovirus exposure and HLA in healthy donors. Only in-frame clones appear in the TCRdb table, and some are missing; sequencing was by immunoSEQ multiplex PCR. The data hold approximately 160,000 clones, with roughly 84% observed a single time. Sequenced material: PBMCs. All receptors come from a boy aged 2 to 10 in good health and CMV-seronegative. Each CDR3 is given with its conserved first and last residue. Fields, in order: D gene, clone size, J gene, V gene, CDR3 DNA, CDR3 protein. The D gene is left open where the match is weak. Clone sizes are given selectively: once, few, many, or a class where the clone is expanded.

>TRBD1|-|TRBJ1-2|TRBV29-1
TGCAGCGTTGACCATCAGGGGGCAGGAGGCTACACCTTC
CSVDHQGAGGYTF
>TRBD1|-|TRBJ1-5|TRBV9
TGTGCCAGCAGCGCCGAGACAGGGTGGGATCAGCCCCAGCATTTT
CASSAETGWDQPQHF
>TRBD1|once|TRBJ1-1|TRBV7-3
TGTGCCAGCAGCTTGGGGACAGGGACTGAAGCTTTCTTT
CASSLGTGTEAFF
>-|-|TRBJ1-5|TRBV2
TGTGCCAGCAGTGGCAGGGGAGGCAATCAGCCCCAGCATTTT
CASSGRGGNQPQHF
>-|-|TRBJ1-4|TRBV7-9
TGTGCCAGCAGCCAAGGGGGAGAAGGGGAAAAACTGTTTTTT
CASSQGGEGEKLFF
>TRBD2|-|TRBJ2-7|TRBV5-1
TGCGCCAGCAGCTCTGAGCGGGGACTGTACTACGAGCAGTACTTC
CASSSERGLYYEQYF
>-|-|TRBJ1-5|TRBV5-6
TGTGCCAGCAGCTTGGTAGGGGTTAGCAATCAGCCCCAGCATTTT
CASSLVGVSNQPQHF
>TRBD1|-|TRBJ1-4|TRBV28
TGTGCCAGCAGTGTTCCGGGACAGAGTTATGCAACTAATGAAAAACTGTTTTTT
CASSVPGQSYATNEKLFF
>TRBD1|-|TRBJ2-5|TRBV25-1
TGTGCCAGCAGTGGCCATGGGGACAGGGGGCGGAAGACCCAGTACTTC
CASSGHGDRGRKTQYF
>-|-|TRBJ1-3|TRBV30
TGTGCCTGGAGCCAGGGGTGGGGAAACACCATATATTTT
CAWSQGWGNTIYF
>-|-|TRBJ2-1|TRBV9
TGTGCCAGCAGCGTAAAAGGTCAGGGCCACAATGAGCAGTTCTTC
CASSVKGQGHNEQFF
>TRBD2|-|TRBJ2-7|TRBV5-5
TGTGCCAGCAGCTTGGGCCCGGGGGGGGCGTCTTACGAGCAGTACTTC
CASSLGPGGASYEQYF
>-|-|TRBJ2-7|TRBV5-1
TGCGCCAGCAGCTTAACAGGGTCCTACGAGCAGTACTTC
CASSLTGSYEQYF
>-|-|TRBJ1-4|TRBV19
TGTGCCAGTATTTCGCCCGGGGGTACTAATGAAAAACTGTTTTTT
CASISPGGTNEKLFF
>-|-|TRBJ2-1|TRBV21-1
TGTGCCAGCAGCTCAAACATTCGGGGAGGGATACAAGAACAAGCCTACAATGAGCAGTTCTTC
CASSSNIRGGIQEQAYNEQFF
>-|-|TRBJ1-5|TRBV5-1
TGCGCCAGCAGCTTCTTCAGGGTAGTTTTGGATCAGCCCCAGCATTTT
CASSFFRVVLDQPQHF
>TRBD2|-|TRBJ2-2|TRBV28
TGTGCCAGCAAATATCAGCGGGAGGGCCTAAGGGGCACCGGGGAGCTGTTTTTT
CASKYQREGLRGTGELFF
>-|-|TRBJ1-2|TRBV19
TGTGCCAGTAGTATCCTTCCGGGGGGAATCGACACCTTC
CASSILPGGIDTF
>TRBD1|once|TRBJ1-2|TRBV5-1
TGCGCCAGCAGCTTCAGGGGGACAGACGACGGAGCTATTAATGGCTACACCTTC
CASSFRGTDDGAINGYTF
>-|once|TRBJ2-7|TRBV2
TGTGCCAGCAGTTCGTCGGACTTCTCCTACGAGCAGTACTTC
CASSSSDFSYEQYF
>-|-|TRBJ2-1|TRBV19
TGTGCCAGTAGTATATCACGGGAGTTATGGAATGAGCAGTTCTTC
CASSISRELWNEQFF
>-|once|TRBJ2-2|TRBV2
TGTGCCAGCAGCCCAGTGGGGCAGAACACCGGGGAGCTGTTTTTT
CASSPVGQNTGELFF
>-|-|TRBJ1-4|TRBV5-4
TGTGCCAGCAGCAGCCCGGGGGGATCAACTAATGAAAAACTGTTTTTT
CASSSPGGSTNEKLFF
>-|-|TRBJ2-3|TRBV5-8
TGTGCCAGCAGCTTGGATGGTCGGGGTCCTGGGGATACGCAGTATTTT
CASSLDGRGPGDTQYF
>-|-|TRBJ2-2|TRBV27
TGTGCCAGCAGTTCGGGAACCGGGGAGCTGTTTTTT
CASSSGTGELFF
>TRBD1|-|TRBJ1-1|TRBV7-9
TGTGCCAGCAGCTTAGGGGACAGGGGTAGAACTGAAGCTTTCTTT
CASSLGDRGRTEAFF
>-|-|TRBJ1-2|TRBV19
TGTGCCAGTAGTGAGTTAAGCGGCCTCTTTGTCGGCTACACCTTC
CASSELSGLFVGYTF
>TRBD2|-|TRBJ2-7|TRBV7-9
TGTGCCAGCAGCTTACCCCCGACTAGCGGGGGTTTATACGAGCAGTACTTC
CASSLPPTSGGLYEQYF
>TRBD2|-|TRBJ2-3|TRBV9
TGTGCCAGCAGCCCCCCCGGGACTAGCGTCACAGATACGCAGTATTTT
CASSPPGTSVTDTQYF
>TRBD1|few|TRBJ1-1|TRBV2
TGTGCCAGTACGGGACAGGGGTTAGACACTGAAGCTTTCTTT
CASTGQGLDTEAFF
>-|-|TRBJ2-1|TRBV29-1
TGCAGCGTTGTAGGAGTCAAGGAGCAGTTCTTC
CSVVGVKEQFF
>TRBD2|-|TRBJ2-6|TRBV13
TGTGCCAGCAGCCGCAGGACTAGCGGGAGCAGGGGGGCCAACGTCCTGACTTTC
CASSRRTSGSRGANVLTF
>-|-|TRBJ1-3|TRBV6-1
TGTGCCAGCAGTGCAGGGTCTGGAAACACCATATATTTT
CASSAGSGNTIYF
>-|-|TRBJ1-2|TRBV7-9
TGTGCCAGCAGCTTAGGGACTTTAGGTGGCTACACCTTC
CASSLGTLGGYTF
>-|-|TRBJ2-5|TRBV20-1
TGCAGTACCAACAGAGAAGAGACCCAGTACTTC
CSTNREETQYF
>TRBD2|-|TRBJ2-5|TRBV7-2
TGTGCCAGCAGCTTAGCTCTAGCGGGAGTGTTACAAGAGACCCAGTACTTC
CASSLALAGVLQETQYF
>-|-|TRBJ2-3|TRBV6-6
TGTGCCAGCAGTTATAGAGCGCTTATCACAGATACGCAGTATTTT
CASSYRALITDTQYF
>-|-|TRBJ2-2|TRBV29-1
TGCAGCGTTGCAGCCGGGGAGCTGTTTTTT
CSVAAGELFF
>-|-|TRBJ2-1|TRBV2
TGTGCCAGCAGACAGGACACCTACAATGAGCAGTTCTTC
CASRQDTYNEQFF
>-|-|TRBJ2-3|TRBV5-4
TGTGCCAGCAGCTTCCTAGCTTCACGAGGGGATACGCAGTATTTT
CASSFLASRGDTQYF
>-|-|TRBJ1-1|TRBV7-8
TGTGCCAGCAGCTTAGATGGGGCGACAGAAGCTTTCTTT
CASSLDGATEAFF
>-|-|TRBJ2-3|TRBV2
TGTGCCAGCAGTGAACCACTATTCACAGATACGCAGTATTTT
CASSEPLFTDTQYF
>TRBD1|few|TRBJ1-4|TRBV2
TGTGCCAGCAGTGCGGGACAGGGGGTTTATTCTCCCATTGGTTTT
CASSAGQGVYSPIGF
>TRBD1|-|TRBJ2-7|TRBV2
TGTGCCACGAGGGGAGACAGGGACGAGCAGTACTTC
CATRGDRDEQYF
>TRBD2|-|TRBJ2-7|TRBV27
TGTGCCAGCAGTTTTGATAGGACTAGCGGGAGCTCCTACGAGCAGTACTTC
CASSFDRTSGSSYEQYF
>TRBD2|-|TRBJ2-3|TRBV7-9
TGTGCCAGCAGCTTAGGTGCGGGAGGCACAGATACGCAGTATTTT
CASSLGAGGTDTQYF
>TRBD2|once|TRBJ2-1|TRBV27
TGTGCCAGCAGTTTGACTAGCGGGAGCCTTAACGAGCAGTTCTTC
CASSLTSGSLNEQFF
>-|-|TRBJ2-7|TRBV27
TGTGCCAGCAGTTTAGGTTCGATGGGCAACGAGCAGTACTTC
CASSLGSMGNEQYF
>-|-|TRBJ2-2|TRBV27
TGTGCCAGCAGTTTATCTGGCCGATACACCGGGGAGCTGTTTTTT
CASSLSGRYTGELFF
>-|-|TRBJ2-1|TRBV9
TGTGCCAGCAGCGTAGAGGCAGGGGGACTGGACAATGAGCAGTTCTTC
CASSVEAGGLDNEQFF